One sample yielded the 9 T cell receptor beta chains listed below, sequenced in a study of blood T cell repertoires in COVID-19. Generated by immunoSEQ multiplex PCR, the TCRdb table keeps only in-frame clones and is missing some. The repertoire includes 210,000 or so clones, around 90% of them detected once, and roughly 0.56% sits in the top ten. The sample comprised peripheral blood. The receptors shown here come from a man aged 45-65 years with acute or convalescent COVID-19.

The V and J genes are TRBV7-9 and TRBJ1-1; TRBD1 agrees at 10 bases. CDR1 is SEHNR, CDR2 FQNEAQ, per germline (reference sequence). The junction had 9 bases not matched to a gene; V was cut back by 4 bases and J by 7 bases. This CDR3 comprises 15 residues. The CDR3 loop is CASSSWTGGFGEAFF. The CDR3 DNA sequence: TGTGCCAGCAGCTCATGGACAGGGGGGTTCGGTGAAGCTTTCTTT.

The sample holds a few counts of this clone. V is TRBV19 and J is TRBJ1-4; TRBD1 aligns across 7 bases. The length of the CDR3 is 14 residues. After removal of 9 bases from V and 7 bases from J, the junction contained 11 bases not matched to a gene. The germline gives CDR1 LNHDA, CDR2 SQIVND (reference sequence). The chain's CDR3 is CASSQTGHFEKLFF. The CDR3 bases are TGTGCCAGCTCTCAGACAGGGCACTTTGAAAAACTGTTTTTT.

The J gene is TRBJ2-1, the V gene TRBV10-2; the match to TRBD1 covers 9 bases. CDR1 is WSHSY, CDR2 SAAADI, per germline. The CDR3 has 16 residues. J gave up 6 bases and V 6 bases, and 12 bases lay outside the gene matches. The CDR3 nucleotides are TGCGCCAGCAGATCCTATACAGGGGGCTCAGTCAATGAGCAGTTCTTC. It translates to CASRSYTGGSVNEQFF.

This chain connects TRBV6-6 to TRBJ2-5; 13 nucleotides line up with TRBD2. CDR3 length equals 15 residues. J lost 4 bases, V lost 5 bases, and 4 bases had no gene match. CDR1 is MNHNY, CDR2 SVGAGI, per germline (reference sequence). CDR3 protein: CASSRTSGSLETQYF. The DNA for the CDR3 is TGTGCCAGCAGTCGGACTAGCGGGAGTTTAGAGACCCAGTACTTC.

This sequence joins TRBV19 and TRBJ1-2, with 12 bases aligning to TRBD1. CDR1 LNHDA and CDR2 SQIVND come from the germline V gene (reference sequence). The CDR3 has 15 amino acids. CDR3 DNA: TGTGCTTCATCACAAGTCGGGACAGGGGGCGTTGGCTACACCTTC. Translation: CASSQVGTGGVGYTF.

The V gene is TRBV7-9, the J gene TRBJ1-1, with 7 bases fitting TRBD1. Germline assignment: CDR1 SEHNR and CDR2 FQNEAQ (reference sequence). This CDR3 comprises 13 residues. The J segment lost 7 bases and the V segment lost 0 bases, leaving 2 bases of the junction unmatched. The CDR3 DNA is TGTGCCAGCAGCTTAGCGACAGGGCTTGAAGCTTTCTTT. Its protein product is CASSLATGLEAFF.

This chain joins TRBV28 and TRBJ1-5, with D uncertain. Germline V gene data show CDR1 as MDHEN and CDR2 as SYDVKM. This CDR3 is 15 amino acids long. Trimming took off 1 base at V and 4 bases at J, with 11 bases between the two ends. The CDR3 protein is CASSLSTLKNQPQHF. CDR3 DNA sequence: TGTGCCAGCAGTTTATCGACACTGAAAAATCAGCCCCAGCATTTT.

The CDR3 coding sequence is TGTGCCAGCAGCTTAAGCGGGGAGACCCAGTACTTC. It is translated as CASSLSGETQYF. The chain employs TRBV7-3 and TRBJ2-5, with D maybe TRBD2 (5 bases). Germline V gene lookup returns CDR1 SGHTA and CDR2 FQGTGA. The ends were cut back, 1 base at V and 5 bases at J, with 5 bases in the middle. The CDR3 is 12 amino acids.

The chain recombines TRBV2 with TRBJ1-1; a weak D match, TRBD1 (5 bases). This CDR3 has 14 residues. Deletions cut 4 bases from V and 3 bases from J, with 12 bases between. CDR1 SNHLY and CDR2 FYNNEI come from the germline V gene. In nucleotides, the CDR3 is TGTGCCAGCAGTGTAGGGTGGGGGGACACTGAAGCTTTCTTT. It is translated as CASSVGWGDTEAFF.